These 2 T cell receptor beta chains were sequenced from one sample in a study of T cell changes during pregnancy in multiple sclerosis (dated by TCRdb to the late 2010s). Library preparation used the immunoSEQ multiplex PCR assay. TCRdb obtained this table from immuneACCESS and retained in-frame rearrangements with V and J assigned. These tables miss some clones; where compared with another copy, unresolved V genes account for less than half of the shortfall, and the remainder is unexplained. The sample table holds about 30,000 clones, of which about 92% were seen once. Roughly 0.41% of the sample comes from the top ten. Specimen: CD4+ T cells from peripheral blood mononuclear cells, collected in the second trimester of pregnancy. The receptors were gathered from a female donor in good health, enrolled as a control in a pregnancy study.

The CDR3: CASSITGQGPREQYF. CDR3 sequence (DNA): TGTGCCAGTAGTATCACTGGACAGGGACCTCGAGAGCAGTACTTC. V and J are TRBV19 and TRBJ2-7, with TRBD1 matching over 8 bases. CDR3 length: 15 amino acids. CDR1 is LNHDA, CDR2 SQIVND, per germline (reference sequence). Trimming removed 3 bases from V and 7 bases from J; junction bases left unmatched: 11. Based on the CDR3 plus reference TRBV19 and TRBJ2-7, the full variable domain is DGGITQSPKYLFRKEGQNVTLSCEQNLNHDAMYWYRQDPGQGLRLIYYSQIVNDFQKGDIAEGYSVSREKKESFPLTVTSAQKNPTAFYLCASSITGQGPREQYFGPGTRLTVT.

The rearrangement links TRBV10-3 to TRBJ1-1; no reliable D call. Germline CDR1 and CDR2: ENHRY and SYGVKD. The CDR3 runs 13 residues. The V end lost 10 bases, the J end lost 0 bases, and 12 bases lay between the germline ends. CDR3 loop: CATRELMNTEAFF. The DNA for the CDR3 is TGTGCCACCCGGGAGCTCATGAACACTGAAGCTTTCTTT.